Listed here are 9 T cell receptor beta chains from one sample, sequenced in a study of Ad26.COV2.S vaccination and SARS-CoV-2 variants. Treatment: around 19 received Ad26.COV2.S at low or high dose, single or two shots; 5 received placebo; per-sample allocation not given. The study sampled participants on day 63 after the first vaccine or placebo injection. Sequencing was performed with immunoSEQ multiplex PCR; in TCRdb, only in-frame clones are kept and a portion is missing. This sample yields 200,000 to 250,000 clones, of which roughly 90% are seen a single time; about 10% belongs to the top ten. The source material was peripheral blood, sampled in a trial of Ad26.COV2.S vaccine versus placebo. These receptors all stem from a person aged 18-65 years who received the Ad26.COV2.S COVID-19 vaccine or a placebo.

The V call is TRBV5-1, the J call TRBJ1-1; 7 nucleotides match TRBD1. Germline loops: CDR1 SGHRS, CDR2 YFSETQ. This CDR3 is 14 amino acids long. V trimming: 4 bases; J trimming: 3 bases; junction bases outside the gene matches: 6. The CDR3 region has the DNA TGCGCCAGCAGCCGACAGGGAGCCGACACTGAAGCTTTCTTT. It codes for CASSRQGADTEAFF.

The rearrangement uses TRBV4-2 and TRBJ2-3; TRBD2 matches 7 bases. V was pared by 1 base and J by 2 bases, with 3 bases of the junction left unmatched. The CDR3 has 15 amino acids. Germline V lookup: CDR1 LGHNA, CDR2 YNFKEQ. The CDR3 nucleotides read TGTGCCAGCAGCCAAGGAGCGGGGCTCACAGATACGCAGTATTTT. Amino acids: CASSQGAGLTDTQYF.

V is TRBV6-5 and J is TRBJ2-1; D is uncertain. The CDR3 totals 11 residues. Trimming stripped 4 bases from V and 8 bases from J, with 6 bases between. The germline V gene encodes CDR1 MNHEY and CDR2 SVGAGI. The CDR3 sequence is CASSSTDEQFF. The CDR3 DNA is TGTGCCAGCAGTTCCACGGATGAGCAGTTCTTC.

V usage is TRBV6-5 and J usage is TRBJ2-2; D not certain. With 0 bases removed from V and 5 bases from J, the gap between germline ends came to 4 bases. The CDR3 length is 13 residues. Looked up from germline, CDR1 is MNHEY and CDR2 is SVGAGI. The CDR3 region is CASSYSPTGELFF. In nucleotides, the CDR3 is TGTGCCAGCAGTTACTCTCCGACCGGGGAGCTGTTTTTT.

The V call is TRBV28, the J call TRBJ1-3; D is ambiguous. Trimming left V 3 bases short and J 2 bases short, with 8 bases between. This CDR3 region has 14 residues. Germline V gene data show CDR1 as MDHEN and CDR2 as SYDVKM. CDR3 loop: CASSFTGTGNTIYF. The CDR3 region has the DNA TGTGCCAGCAGTTTTACTGGGACTGGAAACACCATATATTTT.

This clone was counted a single time. This sequence joins TRBV5-1 and TRBJ1-2; a weak D match, TRBD1 (5 bases). This CDR3 spans 15 amino acids. The germline V gene encodes CDR1 SGHRS and CDR2 YFSETQ. The ends were cut back, 1 base at V and 4 bases at J, with 14 bases in the middle. CDR3 amino acids: CASSLPFGTGYGYTF. CDR3 bases: TGCGCCAGCAGCTTGCCTTTCGGGACGGGCTATGGCTACACCTTC.

V and J are TRBV27 and TRBJ2-1; TRBD2 matches 9 bases. Per the germline V gene, CDR1 is MNHEY and CDR2 is SMNVEV (reference sequence). This CDR3 has 17 amino acids. V trimming: 5 bases; J trimming: 0 bases; junction bases outside the gene matches: 8. CDR3 loop: CASSRVAGVSSYNEQFF. The DNA of the CDR3 is TGTGCCAGCAGTCGAGTAGCGGGAGTGAGCTCCTACAATGAGCAGTTCTTC.

The rearrangement links TRBV12-3 or TRBV12-4 to TRBJ1-1; 8 positions agree with TRBD1. The CDR3 totals 13 residues. The junction had 2 bases not matched to a gene; V was cut back by 7 bases and J by 1 base. The CDR3 is CASTGQGNTEAFF. CDR3 DNA sequence: TGTGCCAGCACAGGACAGGGGAACACTGAAGCTTTCTTT.

The chain joins TRBV6-2 or TRBV6-3 to TRBJ2-3, with a tentative D call TRBD2 (5 bases). Germline assignment: CDR1 MNHEY and CDR2 SVGEGT. This CDR3 region has 15 residues. Trimming took 5 bases from V and 0 from J, leaving 12 bases between them. The CDR3 sequence is CASSKSGTSTDTQYF. CDR3 bases: TGTGCCAGCAGTAAAAGCGGCACTAGCACAGATACGCAGTATTTT.